One sample yielded the 3 T cell receptor beta chains listed below, sequenced in a study of vaccination effects on CD4 cells after COVID-19. The method was immunoSEQ multiplex PCR; TCRdb's version includes in-frame clones alone and lacks a portion of them. The sample consists of tens of thousands of clones, about 73% of them appearing once. Using viral peptide pools, the ViraFEST assay grew out antigen-specific CD4+ T cells prior to sequencing. Cultured cells yielded isolated CD4+ T cells after 10 days. Participants were given two doses of BNT162b2 or mRNA-1273 vaccine. No antigen has been identified for these receptors. The specimen comprised CD4+ T cells from PBMCs cultured with HCoV-OC43 spike peptides, sampled after COVID-19 vaccination. Subset denoted: HCoV-OC43 spike overlapping peptide pool stimulation. These receptors came from a human donor who received a COVID-19 vaccine.

The chain is built from TRBV4-1 and TRBJ2-5, with a possible D match to TRBD1 (6 bases). CDR3 length equals 15 residues. Germline CDR1 is MGHRA and CDR2 is YSYEKL. V lost 4 bases to trimming and J lost 0 bases, with 12 bases between them. The CDR3 loop reads CASSRGGQNQETQYF. CDR3 DNA sequence: TGCGCCAGCAGCCGAGGCGGACAGAACCAAGAGACCCAGTACTTC.

The chain links TRBV6-6 to TRBJ2-7, with D possibly being TRBD1 or TRBD2 (5 bases each). From germline, CDR1 is MNHNY and CDR2 SVGAGI (reference sequence). Trimming took off 11 bases at V and 5 bases at J, with 13 bases between the two ends. The CDR3 sequence is 11 residues long. CDR3 coding DNA: TGTGCCTCTCGGTTGGGACACGAGCAGTACGTC. Its protein product is CASRLGHEQYV.

The CDR3 DNA is TGTGCCAGCAGTCCCCCGGGAAGCGGGGGGGCCGTCGGTCTCCATGAGCAGTTCTTC. This encodes CASSPPGSGGAVGLHEQFF. V is TRBV6-6 and J is TRBJ2-1, with 10 bases aligning to TRBD2. With V trimmed by 5 bases and J by 8 bases, 21 bases remained unmatched. Germline V lookup: CDR1 MNHNY, CDR2 SVGAGI (reference sequence). The CDR3 totals 19 residues.